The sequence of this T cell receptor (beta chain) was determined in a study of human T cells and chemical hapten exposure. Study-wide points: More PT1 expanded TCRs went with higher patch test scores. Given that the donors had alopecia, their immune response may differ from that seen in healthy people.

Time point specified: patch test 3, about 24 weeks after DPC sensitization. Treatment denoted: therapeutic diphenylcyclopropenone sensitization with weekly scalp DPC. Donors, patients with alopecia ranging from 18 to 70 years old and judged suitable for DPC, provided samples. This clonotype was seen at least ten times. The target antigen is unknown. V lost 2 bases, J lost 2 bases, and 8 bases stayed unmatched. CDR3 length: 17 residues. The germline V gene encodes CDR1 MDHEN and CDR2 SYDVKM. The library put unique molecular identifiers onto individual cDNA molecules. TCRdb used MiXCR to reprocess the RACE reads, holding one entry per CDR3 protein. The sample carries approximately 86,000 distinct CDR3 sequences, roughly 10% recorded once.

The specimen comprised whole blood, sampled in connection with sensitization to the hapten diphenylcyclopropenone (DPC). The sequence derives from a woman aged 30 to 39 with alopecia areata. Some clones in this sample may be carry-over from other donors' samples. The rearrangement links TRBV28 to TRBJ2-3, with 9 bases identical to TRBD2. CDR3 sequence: CASSLSRLAGLTDTQYF. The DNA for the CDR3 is TGTGCCAGCAGTTTAAGTCGGCTAGCGGGGCTCACAGATACGCAGTATTTT.